This TCR beta chain was sequenced in a study of T cells after yellow fever vaccination. The study's findings and limits: Post-booster repertoires contained most primary-vaccination clones again (roughly 96% CD4, approximately 88% CD8). By day 5 rather than day 15, the secondary response had peaked, though it was weaker.

V lost 6 bases, J lost 5 bases, and 4 bases lay in between. CDR3 length: 11 residues. In germline, CDR1 is MDHEN, CDR2 SYDVKM. Template switching with 5'RACE generated the TCR cDNA and added a universal primer site and UMIs. TCRdb redid the calling of the 5' RACE reads with MiXCR, one entry per CDR3 protein. The repertoire holds about 580,000 distinct CDR3 sequences, with about a sixth as singletons. The table lists this clonotype with a few counts. Its antigen remains unidentified. The J gene is TRBJ1-4, the V gene TRBV28, with D uncertain. The sequencing used PBMCs, collected around 5 days after the first yellow fever vaccination. The TCR comes from a man in his late teens or twenties who received the YFV17D yellow fever vaccine. The CDR3 loop reads CASRANEKLFF. CDR3 coding DNA: TGTGCCAGCAGGGCCAATGAAAAACTGTTTTTT.